These 23 T cell receptor beta chains were all obtained from the same sample, sequenced in a study of cytomegalovirus exposure and HLA in healthy donors. 13 Jbeta primers and 60 Vbeta primers were used for the PCR. Sequencing used immunoSEQ multiplex PCR; TCRdb keeps in-frame clones, though not all of them. The sample yields roughly 200,000 clones, 77% seen once. The sample taken for sequencing was PBMCs. The receptors stem from a woman aged 55-75 years in good health and CMV-seropositive.

The rearrangement links TRBV5-8 to TRBJ1-2; 9 bases line up with TRBD1. CDR1 is SGHTS, CDR2 YDEGEE, per germline. This CDR3 region has 13 residues. The V gene end was trimmed by 3 bases and the J gene end by 8 bases; junction bases not matched to a gene: 5. CDR3 DNA: TGTGCCAGCAGCTGGACAGGGGAAGAAGGCTACACCTTC. Residues: CASSWTGEEGYTF.

V usage is TRBV5-1 and J usage is TRBJ2-1; TRBD2 agrees at 8 bases. The CDR3 is 16 residues long. The junction had 11 bases not matched to a gene; V was cut back by 0 bases and J by 9 bases. In germline, CDR1 is SGHRS, CDR2 YFSETQ. CDR3 sequence (DNA): TGCGCCAGCAGCTTGGCAGCGCGGGAGGTTATTAGTGAGCAGTTCTTC. Amino acids: CASSLAAREVISEQFF.

This clone has a handful of counts. V and J are TRBV7-8 and TRBJ2-1; 11 positions agree with TRBD2. The junction had 9 bases not matched to a gene; V was cut back by 3 bases and J by 5 bases. Germline CDR1 reads SGHVS; CDR2 reads FQNEAQ. CDR3 length: 17 residues. CDR3 residues: CASSLRSGTSGHNEQFF. The CDR3 DNA follows: TGTGCCAGCAGCTTGAGGTCCGGGACTAGCGGACACAATGAGCAGTTCTTC.

The chain links TRBV5-4 to TRBJ1-4; D uncertain. The CDR3 is made up of 13 amino acids. Germline CDR1 reads SGHNT; CDR2 reads YYREEE (reference sequence). Between the trimmed V and J ends, which lost 3 bases and 8 bases, there was a span of 11 bases. In DNA form, the CDR3 reads TGTGCCAGCAGCTCTCAACTCGGGGAAAAACTGTTTTTT. It codes for CASSSQLGEKLFF.

In regard to this clone: At one boundary the junction diverges from the germline segment, which might be a read error. The chain combines TRBV13 with TRBJ2-1, with 12 positions matching TRBD2. The CDR3 length is 16 residues. The germline V gene encodes CDR1 PRHDT and CDR2 FYEKMQ (reference sequence). The CDR3 coding sequence is TGTGCCAGCACCTTAGAAGGACTAGCGGGGAACAATGAGCAGTTCTTC. This translates into CASTLEGLAGNNEQFF.

The genes are TRBV19 and TRBJ1-2; D remains ambiguous. Trimming pared 8 bases from V and 3 bases from J, leaving 13 bases between. There are 13 residues in the CDR3. Germline loops: CDR1 LNHDA, CDR2 SQIVND (reference sequence). The CDR3 DNA reads TGTGCCAGTCGTCCCCCCGGGGACTATGGCTACACCTTC. It specifies CASRPPGDYGYTF.

The chain recombines TRBV27 with TRBJ2-3, with D tentatively TRBD2 (6 bases). This CDR3 contains 13 residues. V was shortened by 10 bases and J by 4 bases, with 15 bases between the two germline ends. The V gene's germline CDR1 is MNHEY and CDR2 SMNVEV (reference sequence). CDR3 sequence (DNA): TGTGCCACCGGATGGGGAGGCCCAGATACGCAGTATTTT. The encoded protein is CATGWGGPDTQYF.

This rearrangement joins TRBV5-1 to TRBJ1-2; TRBD1 might be the D (6 bases). Germline CDR1 SGHRS, CDR2 YFSETQ. The CDR3 spans 13 residues. V lost 4 bases, J lost 3 bases, and 10 bases lay in between. The CDR3 protein is CASSTQGDYGYTF. As DNA, the CDR3 is TGCGCCAGCAGCACACAGGGAGACTATGGCTACACCTTC.

V usage is TRBV9 and J usage is TRBJ2-2; 8 nucleotides line up with TRBD1. The CDR3 loop spans 15 amino acids. The V and J ends lost 5 bases and 10 bases, in that order; junction bases with no gene match: 13. Germline CDR1 reads SGDLS; CDR2 reads YYNGEE. DNA of the CDR3: TGTGCCAGCAGTCTCAGGGACAGGCCCCTTGAGGAGCTGTTTTTT. It translates to CASSLRDRPLEELFF.

This clone appeared a single time. This chain connects TRBV7-9 to TRBJ2-3, with D hard to call. Per germline, CDR1 SEHNR and CDR2 FQNEAQ (reference sequence). V shed 3 bases and J shed 6 bases, with 10 bases lying between them. There are 13 residues in the CDR3. DNA for the CDR3: TGTGCCAGCAGCTTGGGCCTATTGGATACGCAGTATTTT. Residues: CASSLGLLDTQYF.

The V and J genes are TRBV7-6 and TRBJ1-2; no reliable D call. Looked up from germline, CDR1 is SGHVS and CDR2 is FNYEAQ. The CDR3 runs to 12 residues. The V end lost 1 base, the J end lost 5 bases, and 5 bases lay between the germline ends. CDR3 nucleotide sequence: TGTGCCAGCAGCTTAGGAGGGTATGGCTACACCTTC. Translating it yields CASSLGGYGYTF.

This clone was counted a single time. The chain is built from TRBV6-5 and TRBJ1-2; D perhaps matches TRBD1 (6 bases). Germline lookup yields CDR1 MNHEY and CDR2 SVGAGI. The CDR3 has 12 residues. V lost 7 bases and J lost 2, with 8 bases in between. The CDR3 DNA reads as TGTGCCAGCATAGACAGGAACTATGGCTACACCTTC. The encoded protein is CASIDRNYGYTF.

This chain joins TRBV6-6 and TRBJ1-6; TRBD1 might be the D (5 bases). The CDR3 loop spans 13 amino acids. V lost 6 bases and J lost 10, with 13 bases in between. CDR1 and CDR2 from the germline V gene are MNHNY and SVGAGI (reference sequence). The CDR3 DNA follows: TGTGCCAGCAGCCCTGCAGGGTCCTCACCCCTCCACTTT. Its translation: CASSPAGSSPLHF.

The chain carries TRBV5-6 and TRBJ1-1, with D tentatively TRBD1 (6 bases). Trimming pared 0 bases from V and 6 bases from J, leaving 12 bases between. The CDR3 spans 14 residues. Germline CDR1 SGHDT, CDR2 YYEEEE. The chain's CDR3 is CASSLGTGYAEAFF. The CDR3 nucleotides are TGTGCCAGCAGCTTGGGCACAGGGTACGCTGAAGCTTTCTTT.

Remarks on this clone: One end of the junction varies from germline; a read error may be responsible. V is TRBV30 and J is TRBJ2-4; possible D gene TRBD1, 5 bases. The CDR3 is 13 residues long. Germline V gene sequence: CDR1 GTSNPN, CDR2 SVGIG (reference sequence). The CDR3 nucleotides are TGTGCCTGGAGTGTGGGCAGGGAAAACAGTCAGTACTTC. Its protein product is CAWSVGRENSQYF.

This clone was observed a single time. The chain couples TRBV30 to TRBJ2-5; D might be TRBD2 (5 bases). The V and J ends lost 2 bases and 7 bases respectively, with 11 bases between them. Looked up from germline, CDR1 is GTSNPN and CDR2 is SVGIG (reference sequence). The CDR3 is 12 amino acids. The CDR3 loop is CAWSNGVGTQYF. The CDR3 DNA sequence: TGTGCCTGGAGTAACGGGGTCGGGACCCAGTACTTC.

The chain joins TRBV2 to TRBJ2-2, with 8 bases that match TRBD1. CDR3 length: 15 residues. Germline V gene data show CDR1 as SNHLY and CDR2 as FYNNEI. The V and J ends lost 3 bases and 3 bases, in that order; junction bases with no gene match: 3. CDR3 sequence: CASSDYRGDTGELFF. DNA of the CDR3: TGTGCCAGCAGTGATTACAGGGGGGACACCGGGGAGCTGTTTTTT.

CDR3 in DNA: TGTGCCAGCAGTACCGACAGGTCTCAGGTAGATACGCAGTATTTT. The encoded protein is CASSTDRSQVDTQYF. The chain uses TRBV2 and TRBJ2-3; maybe TRBD1 (6 bases). Looked up from germline, CDR1 is SNHLY and CDR2 is FYNNEI. The CDR3 length is 15 residues. Deletions cut 5 bases from V and 5 bases from J, with 17 bases between.

The sample holds one count of this clone. The V gene is TRBV5-6, the J gene TRBJ2-3; no clear D gene. The CDR3 sequence is 12 residues long. CDR1 is SGHDT, CDR2 YYEEEE, per germline. V was cut by 4 bases and J by 3 bases, with 6 bases left in between. CDR3 amino acids: CASSADTDTQYF. The CDR3 DNA reads TGTGCCAGCAGCGCGGATACAGATACGCAGTATTTT. The full variable domain, with the rest looked up from reference TRBV5-6 and TRBJ2-3, is DAGVTQSPTHLIKTRGQQVTLRCSPKSGHDTVSWYQQALGQGPQFIFQYYEEEERQRGNFPDRFSGHQFPNYSSELNVNALLLGDSALYLCASSADTDTQYFGPGTRLTVL.

Many counts were recorded for this clone. The chain uses TRBV7-9 and TRBJ1-1; D may be TRBD1 (5 bases). V lost 5 bases and J 11 bases, leaving 18 bases between the germline ends. The CDR3 has 13 residues. The V gene's germline CDR1 is SEHNR and CDR2 FQNEAQ (reference sequence). As DNA, the CDR3 is TGTGCCAGCAGCCCTGCTTCTTTGACAGCGGCTTTCTTT. Its protein is CASSPASLTAAFF.

This chain links TRBV7-9 with TRBJ2-3, with 8 bases that match TRBD1. CDR1 SEHNR and CDR2 FQNEAQ come from the germline V gene (reference sequence). V shed 4 bases and J 2 bases; nucleotides not matched to a gene: 8. The CDR3 is made up of 16 amino acids. The CDR3 sequence is CASSSKPGQDTDTQYF. For the CDR3, the DNA is TGTGCCAGCAGCTCCAAACCGGGACAGGACACAGATACGCAGTATTTT.

This clone came up a few times. This chain uses TRBV28 with TRBJ1-1; D gene ambiguous. V lost 6 bases and J lost 10, with 18 bases in between. The V gene's germline CDR1 is MDHEN and CDR2 SYDVKM. The CDR3 length is 13 residues. In nucleotides, the CDR3 is TGTGCCAGCAGGGACCCCGCAGATGAGGGAGCTTTCTTT. Protein product: CASRDPADEGAFF.

This chain links TRBV5-4 with TRBJ1-1; 7 bases line up with TRBD1. The CDR3 extends over 15 amino acids. The J segment lost 5 bases and the V segment lost 4 bases, leaving 11 bases of the junction unmatched. CDR1 is SGHNT, CDR2 YYREEE, per germline (reference sequence). CDR3 nucleotide sequence: TGTGCCAGCAGCAGGTACAGGGGTAGGGAGACTGAAGCTTTCTTT. This codes for CASSRYRGRETEAFF.